Included here is one T cell receptor beta chain sequence, with context. The sample comes from a study of T cells in Graves' hyperthyroidism and ophthalmopathy. Calling Graves' hyperthyroidism stable meant ophthalmopathy did not progress within 18 months. TCR beta CDR3 region amplification was performed from RNA transcripts. The TCR CDR3 was amplified in a first-round RT-PCR using the HTBI primer set. MiXCR, applied by TCRdb to the multiplex PCR reads, yields one record per CDR3 protein. This repertoire shows a few hundred thousand distinct CDR3 sequences, 12% to 15% found once; its top ten account for around 14%. The source of this sequence is a woman between 40 and 50 years old with Graves' hyperthyroidism. The sample comprised blood.

The DNA for the CDR3 is TGTGCCAGCAGCTTGGCCGCACCCTCACGAAATGAAAAACTGTTTTTT. Translated, it gives CASSLAAPSRNEKLFF. The V and J genes are TRBV5-6 and TRBJ1-4; unclear D gene. The germline V gene has CDR1 SGHDT and CDR2 YYEEEE. V lost 0 bases and J lost 5, with 14 bases in between. The CDR3 contains 16 residues.